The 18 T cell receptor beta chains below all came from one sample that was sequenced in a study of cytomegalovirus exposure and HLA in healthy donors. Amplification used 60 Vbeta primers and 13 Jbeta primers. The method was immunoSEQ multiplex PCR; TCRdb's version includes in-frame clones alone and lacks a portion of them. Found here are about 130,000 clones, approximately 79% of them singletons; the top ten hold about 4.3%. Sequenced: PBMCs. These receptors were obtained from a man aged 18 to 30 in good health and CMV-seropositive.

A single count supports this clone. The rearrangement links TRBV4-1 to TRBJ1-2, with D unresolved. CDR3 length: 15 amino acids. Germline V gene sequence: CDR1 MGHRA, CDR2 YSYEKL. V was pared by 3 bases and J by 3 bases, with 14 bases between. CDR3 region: CASSHTSVADYGYTF. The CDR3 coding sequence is TGCGCCAGCAGCCACACCTCCGTAGCTGACTATGGCTACACCTTC.

The CDR3 sequence: CASSPRDEQFF. For the CDR3, the DNA is TGTGCCAGCAGTCCCCGGGATGAGCAGTTCTTC. The chain combines TRBV25-1 with TRBJ2-1; D not resolved. This CDR3 region has 11 residues. From germline, CDR1 is MGHDK and CDR2 SYGVNS. The V gene lost 5 bases and the J gene lost 8 bases, with 7 bases spanning the gap.

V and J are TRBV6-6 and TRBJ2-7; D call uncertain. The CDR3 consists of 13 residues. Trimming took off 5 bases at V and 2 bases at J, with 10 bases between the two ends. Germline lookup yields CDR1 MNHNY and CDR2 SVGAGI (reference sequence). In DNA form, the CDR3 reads TGTGCCAGCAGTCTAAGTCTTACCTACGAGCAGTACTTC. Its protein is CASSLSLTYEQYF.

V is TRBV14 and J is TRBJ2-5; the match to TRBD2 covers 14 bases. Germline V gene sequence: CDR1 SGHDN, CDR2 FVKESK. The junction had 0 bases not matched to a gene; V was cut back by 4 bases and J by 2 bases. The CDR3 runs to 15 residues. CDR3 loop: CASSRLAGGQETQYF. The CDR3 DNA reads TGTGCCAGCAGCCGACTAGCGGGGGGGCAAGAGACCCAGTACTTC. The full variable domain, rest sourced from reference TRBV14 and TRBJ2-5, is EAGVTQFPSHSVIEKGQTVTLRCDPISGHDNLYWYRRVMGKEIKFLLHFVKESKQDESGMPNNRFLAERTGGTYSTLKVQPAELEDSGVYFCASSRLAGGQETQYFGPGTRLLVL.

CDR3 coding DNA: TGTGCCAGCAGCTTATACGGCAGGAACCAAGAGACCCAGTACTTC. This sequence encodes CASSLYGRNQETQYF. This chain links TRBV11-2 with TRBJ2-5; D is undetermined. CDR3 length: 15 amino acids. Germline CDR1 and CDR2: SGHAT and FQNNGV. V shed 2 bases and J shed 0 bases, with 10 bases lying between them.

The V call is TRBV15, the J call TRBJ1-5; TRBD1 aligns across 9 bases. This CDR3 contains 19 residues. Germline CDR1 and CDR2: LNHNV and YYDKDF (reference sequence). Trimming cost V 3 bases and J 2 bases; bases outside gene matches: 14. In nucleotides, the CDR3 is TGTGCCACCAGCAGGATAAGCGGGACAGGGCGATCTGGCAATCAGCCCCAGCATTTT. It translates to CATSRISGTGRSGNQPQHF.

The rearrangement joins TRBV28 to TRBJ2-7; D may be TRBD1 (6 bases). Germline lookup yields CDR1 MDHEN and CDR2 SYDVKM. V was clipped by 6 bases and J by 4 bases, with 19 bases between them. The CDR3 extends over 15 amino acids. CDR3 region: CASSVDWTEKYEQYF. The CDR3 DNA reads TGTGCCAGCAGCGTCGATTGGACAGAGAAATACGAGCAGTACTTC.

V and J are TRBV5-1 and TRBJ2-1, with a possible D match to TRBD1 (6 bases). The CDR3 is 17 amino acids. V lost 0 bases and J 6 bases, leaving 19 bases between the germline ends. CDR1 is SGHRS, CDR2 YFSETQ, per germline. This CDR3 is CASSLGVNRDLGNEQFF. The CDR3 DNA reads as TGCGCCAGCAGCTTGGGGGTAAACAGGGATCTCGGCAATGAGCAGTTCTTC.

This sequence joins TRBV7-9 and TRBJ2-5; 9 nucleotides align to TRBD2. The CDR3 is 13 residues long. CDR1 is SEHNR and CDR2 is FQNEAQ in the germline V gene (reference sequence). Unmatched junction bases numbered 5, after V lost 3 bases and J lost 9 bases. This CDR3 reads CASSLASGVPQYF. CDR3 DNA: TGTGCCAGCAGCTTGGCTAGCGGGGTTCCCCAGTACTTC.

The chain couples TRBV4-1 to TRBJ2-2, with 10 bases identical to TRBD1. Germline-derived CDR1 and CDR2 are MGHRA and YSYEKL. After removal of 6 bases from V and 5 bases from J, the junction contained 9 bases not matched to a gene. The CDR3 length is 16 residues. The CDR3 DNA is TGCGCCAGCAGACACCCGGGACAGGGGTCGACCGGGGAGCTGTTTTTT. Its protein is CASRHPGQGSTGELFF.

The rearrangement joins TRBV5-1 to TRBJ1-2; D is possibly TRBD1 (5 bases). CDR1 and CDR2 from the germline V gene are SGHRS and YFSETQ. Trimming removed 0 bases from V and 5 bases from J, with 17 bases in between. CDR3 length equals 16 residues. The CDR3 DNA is TGCGCCAGCAGCTTGGCCGCTTCAGGGAGGCAGTATGGCTACACCTTC. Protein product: CASSLAASGRQYGYTF.

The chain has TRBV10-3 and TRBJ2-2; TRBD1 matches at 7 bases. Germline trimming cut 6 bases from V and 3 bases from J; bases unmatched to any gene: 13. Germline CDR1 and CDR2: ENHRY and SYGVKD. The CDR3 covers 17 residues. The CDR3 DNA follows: TGTGCCATCAGGTCCTGGAGACAGGGTTCGGACACCGGGGAGCTGTTTTTT. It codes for CAIRSWRQGSDTGELFF.

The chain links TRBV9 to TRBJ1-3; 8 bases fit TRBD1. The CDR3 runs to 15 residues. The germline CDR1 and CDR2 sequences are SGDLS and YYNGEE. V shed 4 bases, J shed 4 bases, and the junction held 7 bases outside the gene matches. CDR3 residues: CASSINGDRGNTIYF. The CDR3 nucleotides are TGTGCCAGCAGCATAAATGGGGACAGGGGAAACACCATATATTTT.

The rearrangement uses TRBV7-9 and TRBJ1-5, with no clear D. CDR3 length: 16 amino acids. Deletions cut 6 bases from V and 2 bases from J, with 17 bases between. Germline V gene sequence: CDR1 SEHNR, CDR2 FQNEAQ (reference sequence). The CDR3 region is CASSSQAGSGNQPQHF. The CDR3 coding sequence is TGTGCCAGCAGTTCCCAGGCGGGATCGGGCAATCAGCCCCAGCATTTT.

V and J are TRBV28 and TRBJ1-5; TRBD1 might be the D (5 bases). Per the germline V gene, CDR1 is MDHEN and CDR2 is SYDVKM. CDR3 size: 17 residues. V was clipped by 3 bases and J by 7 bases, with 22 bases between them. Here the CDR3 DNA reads TGTGCCAGCAGTTTTGACGGGTGGGGACGGGGGTGGCAGCCCCAGCATTTT. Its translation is CASSFDGWGRGWQPQHF.

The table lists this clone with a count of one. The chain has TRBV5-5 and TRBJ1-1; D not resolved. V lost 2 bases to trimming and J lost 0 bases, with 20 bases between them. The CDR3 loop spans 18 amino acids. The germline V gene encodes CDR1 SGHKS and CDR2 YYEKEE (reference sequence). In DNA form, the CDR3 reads TGTGCCAGCAGCTTTGATAGCCCTCTTTCCTTTATGAACACTGAAGCTTTCTTT. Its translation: CASSFDSPLSFMNTEAFF.

Here the CDR3 DNA reads TGTGCCAGCAGTGAACTGCAGGGATGGTCCTACGAGCAGTACTTC. Encoded protein: CASSELQGWSYEQYF. The chain combines TRBV25-1 with TRBJ2-7, with a possible D match to TRBD1 (5 bases). Trimming removed 2 bases from V and 1 base from J, with 12 bases in between. This CDR3 has 15 residues. Germline CDR1 and CDR2: MGHDK and SYGVNS.

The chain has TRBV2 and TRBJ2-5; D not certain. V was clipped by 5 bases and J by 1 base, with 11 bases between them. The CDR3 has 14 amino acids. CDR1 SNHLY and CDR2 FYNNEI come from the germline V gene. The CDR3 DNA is TGTGCCAGCAGTATGCTAAGTCCCCAAGAGACCCAGTACTTC. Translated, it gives CASSMLSPQETQYF.